The present T cell receptor (beta chain) was sequenced within a study of neoadjuvant anti-PD-1 for oral cavity cancer. Produced via immunoSEQ multiplex PCR; TCRdb's table is partial and in-frame only. The sample consists of tens of thousands of clones, around 83% of them appearing once. Regarding the study as a whole: Only a few patients per response group were TCR-analyzed; validation needed. Pretreatment Treg/Th17 ratio correlated inversely with post-treatment tumor clonality.

CDR3 length: 11 residues. Trimming cost V 4 bases and J 11 bases, with 11 bases left between them. The germline CDR1 and CDR2 sequences are MNHEY and SVGAGI. Regarding this clone: Its antigen is not known.

The sequence came from a person aged 35-79 years with oral cavity squamous cell carcinoma. The source was PBMCs, collected before nivolumab (anti-PD-1) treatment. The chain couples TRBV6-5 to TRBJ1-1; no reliable D call. CDR3: CASSSDLAAFF. CDR3 in DNA: TGTGCCAGCAGTTCCGACCTTGCCGCTTTCTTT.